A single sample gave rise to the 11 T cell receptor beta chains below, sequenced in a study. Generated by immunoSEQ multiplex PCR, the TCRdb table keeps only in-frame clones and is missing some. The sample has about 50,000 clones, 85% to 95% seen once; the top ten hold roughly a tenth. The sequenced sample consisted of PBMCs. These receptors were taken from a man in his forties or fifties with rheumatoid arthritis.

The V call is TRBV9, the J call TRBJ1-6, with TRBD1 as a possible D gene (6 bases). The CDR3 covers 13 residues. V shed 4 bases and J shed 10 bases, with 12 bases lying between them. Germline V gene lookup returns CDR1 SGDLS and CDR2 YYNGEE. DNA of the CDR3: TGTGCCAGCAGCCCGGAGGGGGGCTCACCCCTCCACTTT. It specifies CASSPEGGSPLHF.

The chain employs TRBV5-5 and TRBJ2-5; 13 positions agree with TRBD2. Germline lookup yields CDR1 SGHKS and CDR2 YYEKEE (reference sequence). The J segment lost 2 bases and the V segment lost 2 bases, leaving 6 bases of the junction unmatched. There are 17 residues in the CDR3. The CDR3 region has the DNA TGTGCCAGCAGCTTTCGACTAGCGGGGGGACCTCAAGAGACCCAGTACTTC. Protein product: CASSFRLAGGPQETQYF.

The chain recombines TRBV6-5 with TRBJ1-6; D gene ambiguous. V was cut by 8 bases and J by 9 bases, with 14 bases left in between. Germline V gene data show CDR1 as MNHEY and CDR2 as SVGAGI. This CDR3 contains 13 residues. This chain's CDR3 is CASGSQNGSPLHF. CDR3 DNA sequence: TGTGCCAGCGGCTCCCAAAATGGTTCACCCCTCCACTTT.

The chain employs TRBV4-3 and TRBJ1-6; D is unresolved. The CDR3 totals 12 residues. With 0 bases removed from V and 11 bases from J, the gap between germline ends came to 5 bases. Germline V gives CDR1 LGHNA, CDR2 YSLEER. CDR3 in DNA: TGCGCCAGCAGCCAAGATAGGGCACCCCTCCACTTT. Translated: CASSQDRAPLHF.

The gene calls are TRBV6-5 and TRBJ1-6; a weak D match, TRBD1 (6 bases). The CDR3 sequence is 15 residues long. Germline values: CDR1 MNHEY, CDR2 SVGAGI. Trimming left V 6 bases short and J 5 bases short, with 14 bases between. The CDR3 region is CASRVRDTNNSPLHF. The CDR3 DNA follows: TGTGCCAGCAGGGTCCGGGACACGAATAATTCACCCCTCCACTTT.

The V and J genes are TRBV27 and TRBJ2-7; 7 bases line up with TRBD2. CDR1 and CDR2 from the germline V gene are MNHEY and SMNVEV (reference sequence). There are 17 residues in the CDR3. The V and J ends lost 5 bases and 3 bases, in that order; junction bases with no gene match: 16. CDR3 sequence (DNA): TGTGCCAGCAGTCCCCTCGACGGCGGGAGCTCCAACTACGAGCAGTACTTC. Translated: CASSPLDGGSSNYEQYF.

V gene TRBV27 combines with J gene TRBJ1-2, with D hard to call. CDR3 size: 13 residues. Germline CDR1 MNHEY, CDR2 SMNVEV (reference sequence). Trimming removed 1 base from V and 2 bases from J, with 5 bases in between. The CDR3 loop is CASSLFGNYGYTF. DNA of the CDR3: TGTGCCAGCAGTTTATTCGGGAACTATGGCTACACCTTC.

This chain joins TRBV6-5 and TRBJ1-6; 11 positions agree with TRBD1. The CDR3 totals 15 residues. V shed 2 bases and J 8 bases; nucleotides not matched to a gene: 2. Looked up from germline, CDR1 is MNHEY and CDR2 is SVGAGI. For the CDR3, the DNA is TGTGCCAGCAGTTACGGGGGACAGGGGGATTCACCCCTCCACTTT. As protein: CASSYGGQGDSPLHF.

The genes are TRBV7-9 and TRBJ2-7; possibly TRBD1 for D (5 bases). The CDR3 loop spans 11 amino acids. Trimming shortened V by 8 bases and J by 8 bases, and 13 bases separated the two germline ends. Germline V gene data show CDR1 as SEHNR and CDR2 as FQNEAQ (reference sequence). The CDR3 is CASAGQFQQYF. DNA for the CDR3: TGTGCCAGCGCTGGACAATTCCAGCAGTACTTC. The full variable domain, with the rest looked up from reference TRBV7-9 and TRBJ2-7, is DTGVSQNPRHKITKRGQNVTFRCDPISEHNRLYWYRQTLGQGPEFLTYFQNEAQLEKSRLLSDRFSAERPKGSFSTLEIQRTEQGDSAMYLCASAGQFQQYFGPGTRLTVT.

CDR3 DNA sequence: TGTGCCAGCAGTCGTAGAGCAACGGGGGAATCCTACAATGAGCAGTTCTTC. It codes for CASSRRATGESYNEQFF. V is TRBV9 and J is TRBJ2-1; D may be TRBD2 (6 bases). The CDR3 covers 17 residues. The V gene's germline CDR1 is SGDLS and CDR2 YYNGEE. Trimming left V 5 bases short and J 1 base short, with 19 bases between.

This clone was recorded a few times. The chain couples TRBV3-1 (or the pseudogene TRBV3-2) to TRBJ2-7; D is perhaps TRBD1 or TRBD2 (6 bases each). Deletions cut 1 base from V and 6 bases from J, with 16 bases between. The CDR3 has 15 amino acids. Germline lookup yields CDR1 LGHDT and CDR2 YNNKEL (reference sequence). CDR3 amino acids: CASSQGVGGGREQYF. In DNA, the CDR3 is TGTGCCAGCAGCCAAGGAGTAGGGGGAGGCCGCGAGCAGTACTTC.